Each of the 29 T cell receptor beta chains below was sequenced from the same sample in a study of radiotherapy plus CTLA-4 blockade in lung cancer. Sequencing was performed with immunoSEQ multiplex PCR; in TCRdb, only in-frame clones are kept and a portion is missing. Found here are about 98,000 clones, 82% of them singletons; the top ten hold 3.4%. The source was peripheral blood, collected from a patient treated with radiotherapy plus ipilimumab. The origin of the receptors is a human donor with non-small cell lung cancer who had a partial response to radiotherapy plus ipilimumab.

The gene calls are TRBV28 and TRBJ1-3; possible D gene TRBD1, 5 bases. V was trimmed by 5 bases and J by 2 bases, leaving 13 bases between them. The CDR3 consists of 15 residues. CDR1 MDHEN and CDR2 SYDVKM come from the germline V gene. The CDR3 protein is CASSRQTLPGNTIYF. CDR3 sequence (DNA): TGTGCCAGCAGTCGACAGACCTTACCTGGAAACACCATATATTTT.

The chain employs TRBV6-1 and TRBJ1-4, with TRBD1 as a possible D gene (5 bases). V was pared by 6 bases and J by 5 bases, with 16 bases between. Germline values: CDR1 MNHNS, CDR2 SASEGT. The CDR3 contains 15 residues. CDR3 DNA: TGTGCCAGCAGACCGCCAGGGATCAACAATGAAAAACTGTTTTTT. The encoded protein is CASRPPGINNEKLFF.

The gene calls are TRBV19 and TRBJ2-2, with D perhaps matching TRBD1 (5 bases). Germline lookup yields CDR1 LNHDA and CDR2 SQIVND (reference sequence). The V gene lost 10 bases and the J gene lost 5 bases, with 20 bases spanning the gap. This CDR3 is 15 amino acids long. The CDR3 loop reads CATREWTLLTGELFF. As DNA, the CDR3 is TGTGCCACGAGAGAATGGACACTCCTTACCGGGGAGCTGTTTTTT. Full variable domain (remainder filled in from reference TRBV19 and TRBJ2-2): DGGITQSPKYLFRKEGQNVTLSCEQNLNHDAMYWYRQDPGQGLRLIYYSQIVNDFQKGDIAEGYSVSREKKESFPLTVTSAQKNPTAFYLCATREWTLLTGELFFGEGSRLTVL.

The CDR3 bases are TGTGCCAGCTTCCGGGATCAAGCGGCCCTCTCCTACGAGCAGTACTTC. Residues: CASFRDQAALSYEQYF. This chain uses TRBV5-5 with TRBJ2-7; tentatively, D is TRBD2 (5 bases). CDR1 is SGHKS and CDR2 is YYEKEE in the germline V gene (reference sequence). V was trimmed by 7 bases and J by 0 bases, leaving 20 bases between them. The CDR3 length is 16 residues.

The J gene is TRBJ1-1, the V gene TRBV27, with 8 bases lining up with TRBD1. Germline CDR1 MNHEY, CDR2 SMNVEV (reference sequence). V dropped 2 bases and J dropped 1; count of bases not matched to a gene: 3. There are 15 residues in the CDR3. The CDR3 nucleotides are TGTGCCAGCAGTTTACGACAGGGGAGGAACACTGAAGCTTTCTTT. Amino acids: CASSLRQGRNTEAFF.

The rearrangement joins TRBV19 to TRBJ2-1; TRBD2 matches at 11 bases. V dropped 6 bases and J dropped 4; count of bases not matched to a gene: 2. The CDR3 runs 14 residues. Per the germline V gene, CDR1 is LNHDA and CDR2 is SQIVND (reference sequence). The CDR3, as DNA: TGTGCCAGTAGCAGACTAGCGGGGTACAATGAGCAGTTCTTC. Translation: CASSRLAGYNEQFF. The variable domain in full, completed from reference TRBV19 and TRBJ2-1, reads DGGITQSPKYLFRKEGQNVTLSCEQNLNHDAMYWYRQDPGQGLRLIYYSQIVNDFQKGDIAEGYSVSREKKESFPLTVTSAQKNPTAFYLCASSRLAGYNEQFFGPGTRLTVL.

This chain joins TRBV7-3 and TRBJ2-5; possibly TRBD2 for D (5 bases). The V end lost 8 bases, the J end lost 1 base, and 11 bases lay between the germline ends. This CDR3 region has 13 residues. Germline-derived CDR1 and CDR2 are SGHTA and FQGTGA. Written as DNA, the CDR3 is TGTGCCAGCCGATCTAGCTCCCAAGAGACCCAGTACTTC. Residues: CASRSSSQETQYF.

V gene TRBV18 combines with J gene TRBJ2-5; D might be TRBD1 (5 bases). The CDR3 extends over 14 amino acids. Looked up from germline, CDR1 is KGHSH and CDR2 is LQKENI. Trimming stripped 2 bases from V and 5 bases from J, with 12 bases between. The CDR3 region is CASSPGAPRETQYF. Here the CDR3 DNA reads TGTGCCAGCTCACCAGGGGCCCCTCGGGAGACCCAGTACTTC.

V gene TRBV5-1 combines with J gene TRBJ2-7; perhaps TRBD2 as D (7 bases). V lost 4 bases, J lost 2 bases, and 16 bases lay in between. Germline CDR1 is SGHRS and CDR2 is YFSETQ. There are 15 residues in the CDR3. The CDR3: CASSPPRGGAYEQYF. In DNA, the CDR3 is TGCGCCAGCAGCCCCCCGAGAGGGGGGGCCTACGAGCAGTACTTC.

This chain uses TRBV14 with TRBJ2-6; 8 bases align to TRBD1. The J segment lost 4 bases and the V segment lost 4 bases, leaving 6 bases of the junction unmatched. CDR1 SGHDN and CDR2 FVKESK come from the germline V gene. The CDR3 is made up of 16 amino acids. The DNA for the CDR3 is TGTGCCAGCAGCCCCCGACAGGGGTCCGGGGCCAACGTCCTGACTTTC. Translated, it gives CASSPRQGSGANVLTF.

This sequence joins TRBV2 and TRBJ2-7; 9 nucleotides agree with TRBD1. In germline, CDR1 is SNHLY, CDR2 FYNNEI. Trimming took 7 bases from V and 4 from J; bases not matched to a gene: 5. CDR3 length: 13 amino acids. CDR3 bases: TGTGCCAGCACCCGGGACAGGGTGTACGAGCAGTACTTC. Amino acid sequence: CASTRDRVYEQYF.

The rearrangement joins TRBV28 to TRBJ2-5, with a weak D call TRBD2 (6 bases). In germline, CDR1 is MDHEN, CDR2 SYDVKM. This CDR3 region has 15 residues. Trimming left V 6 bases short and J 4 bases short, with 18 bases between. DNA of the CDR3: TGTGCCAGCAGCCTATCCCCCGGGAGTGGAGAGACCCAGTACTTC. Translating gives CASSLSPGSGETQYF.

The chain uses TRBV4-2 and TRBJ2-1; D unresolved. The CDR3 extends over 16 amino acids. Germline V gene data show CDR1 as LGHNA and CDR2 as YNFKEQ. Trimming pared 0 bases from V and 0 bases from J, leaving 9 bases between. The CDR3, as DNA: TGTGCCAGCAGCCAAGAGTCCGTCAGCTCCTACAATGAGCAGTTCTTC. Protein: CASSQESVSSYNEQFF.

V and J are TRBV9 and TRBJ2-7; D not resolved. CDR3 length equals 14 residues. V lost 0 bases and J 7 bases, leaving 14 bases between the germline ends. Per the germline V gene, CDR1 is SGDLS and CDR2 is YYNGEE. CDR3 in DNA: TGTGCCAGCAGCGTAGCTGGCCAGGATGGTGAGCAGTACTTC. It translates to CASSVAGQDGEQYF.

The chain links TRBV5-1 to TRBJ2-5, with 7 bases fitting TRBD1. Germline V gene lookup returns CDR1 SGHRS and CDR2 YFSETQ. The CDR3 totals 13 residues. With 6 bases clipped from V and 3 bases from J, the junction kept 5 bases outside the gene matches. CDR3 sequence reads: CASTAQGKETQYF. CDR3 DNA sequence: TGCGCCAGCACCGCACAGGGGAAAGAGACCCAGTACTTC. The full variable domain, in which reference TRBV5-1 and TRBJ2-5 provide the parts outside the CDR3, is KAGVTQTPRYLIKTRGQQVTLSCSPISGHRSVSWYQQTPGQGLQFLFEYFSETQRNKGNFPGRFSGRQFSNSRSEMNVSTLELGDSALYLCASTAQGKETQYFGPGTRLLVL.

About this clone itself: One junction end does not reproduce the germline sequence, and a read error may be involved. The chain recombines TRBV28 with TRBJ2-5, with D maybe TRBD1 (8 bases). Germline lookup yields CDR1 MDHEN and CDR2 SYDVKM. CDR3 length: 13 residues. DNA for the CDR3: TGTGCCAGCAGTCCACATAGGGGGGGACAGGTCCACTTC. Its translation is CASSPHRGGQVHF.

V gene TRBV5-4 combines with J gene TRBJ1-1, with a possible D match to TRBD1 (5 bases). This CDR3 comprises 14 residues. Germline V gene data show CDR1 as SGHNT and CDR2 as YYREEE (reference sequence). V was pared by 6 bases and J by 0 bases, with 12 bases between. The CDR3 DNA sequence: TGTGCCAGCACCGGGGGAGAGGTGAACACTGAAGCTTTCTTT. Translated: CASTGGEVNTEAFF.

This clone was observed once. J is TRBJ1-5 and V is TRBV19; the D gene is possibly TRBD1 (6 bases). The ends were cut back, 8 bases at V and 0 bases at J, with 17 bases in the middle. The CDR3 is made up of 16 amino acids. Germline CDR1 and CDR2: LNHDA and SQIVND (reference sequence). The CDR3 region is CASGRQDGYSNQPQHF. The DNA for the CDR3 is TGTGCCAGTGGGCGACAGGACGGATATAGCAATCAGCCCCAGCATTTT.

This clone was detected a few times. The CDR3 here is CASRAGALLDPKGYTF. As DNA, the CDR3 is TGTGCCAGTCGGGCGGGGGCGCTACTTGATCCGAAAGGCTACACCTTC. V usage is TRBV19 and J usage is TRBJ1-2, with D perhaps matching TRBD1 (6 bases). The V end was cut by 8 bases, the J end by 8 bases, with 27 bases between. The length of the CDR3 is 16 residues. Germline V lookup: CDR1 LNHDA, CDR2 SQIVND (reference sequence). Looking up the rest from reference TRBV19 and TRBJ1-2 gives the full variable domain: DGGITQSPKYLFRKEGQNVTLSCEQNLNHDAMYWYRQDPGQGLRLIYYSQIVNDFQKGDIAEGYSVSREKKESFPLTVTSAQKNPTAFYLCASRAGALLDPKGYTFGSGTRLTVV.

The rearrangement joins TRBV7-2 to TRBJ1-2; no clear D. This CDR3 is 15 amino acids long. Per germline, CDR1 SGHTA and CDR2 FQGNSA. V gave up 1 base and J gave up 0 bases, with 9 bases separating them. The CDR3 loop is CASSLDSGTNYGYTF. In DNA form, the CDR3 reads TGTGCCAGCAGCTTAGATTCAGGCACTAACTATGGCTACACCTTC.

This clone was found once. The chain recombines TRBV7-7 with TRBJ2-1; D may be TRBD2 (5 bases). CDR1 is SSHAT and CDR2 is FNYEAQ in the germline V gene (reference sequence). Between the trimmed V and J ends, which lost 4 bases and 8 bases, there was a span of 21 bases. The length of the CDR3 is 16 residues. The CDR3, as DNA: TGTGCCAGCAGCTCAATCGTTCCCCGGGATCGACATGAGCAGTTCTTC. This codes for CASSSIVPRDRHEQFF.

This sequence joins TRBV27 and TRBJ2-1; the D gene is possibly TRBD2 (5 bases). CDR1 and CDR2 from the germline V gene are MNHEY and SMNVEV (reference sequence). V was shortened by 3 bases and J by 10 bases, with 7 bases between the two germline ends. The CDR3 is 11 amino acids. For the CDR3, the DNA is TGTGCCAGCAGTTTCGGGAAGGAGCAGTTCTTC. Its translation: CASSFGKEQFF.

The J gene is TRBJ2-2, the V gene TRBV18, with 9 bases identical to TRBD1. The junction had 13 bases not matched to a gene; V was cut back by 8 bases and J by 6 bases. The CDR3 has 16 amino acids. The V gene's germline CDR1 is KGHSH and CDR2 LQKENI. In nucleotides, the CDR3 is TGTGCCAGCCCCCCGGGACAGGGAGGTCGTGCCGGGGAGCTGTTTTTT. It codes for CASPPGQGGRAGELFF.

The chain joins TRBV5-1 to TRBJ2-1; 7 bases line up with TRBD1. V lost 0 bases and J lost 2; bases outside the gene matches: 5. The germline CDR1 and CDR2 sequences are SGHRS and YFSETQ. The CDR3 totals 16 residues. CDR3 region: CASSLAGTATYNEQFF. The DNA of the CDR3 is TGCGCCAGCAGCTTGGCGGGGACAGCCACCTACAATGAGCAGTTCTTC.

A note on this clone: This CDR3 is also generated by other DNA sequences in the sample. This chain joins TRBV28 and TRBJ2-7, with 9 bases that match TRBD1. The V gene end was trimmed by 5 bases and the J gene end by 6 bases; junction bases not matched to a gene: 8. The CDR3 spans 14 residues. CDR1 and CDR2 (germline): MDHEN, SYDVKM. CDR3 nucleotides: TGTGCCAGCAGTCCCCTCGGACAGGGGAGCGAGCAGTACTTC. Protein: CASSPLGQGSEQYF.

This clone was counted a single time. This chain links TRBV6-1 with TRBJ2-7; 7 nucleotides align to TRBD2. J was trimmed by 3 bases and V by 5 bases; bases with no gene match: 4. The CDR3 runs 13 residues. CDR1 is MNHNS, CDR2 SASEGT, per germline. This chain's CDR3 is CASSLAAHYEQYF. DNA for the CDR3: TGTGCCAGCAGTCTAGCGGCCCACTACGAGCAGTACTTC.

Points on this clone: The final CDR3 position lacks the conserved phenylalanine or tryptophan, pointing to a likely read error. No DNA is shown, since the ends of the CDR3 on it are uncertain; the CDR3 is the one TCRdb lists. CDR3 in amino acids: CASSLSTSGPVII. This chain joins TRBV27 and TRBJ2-4; TRBD2 is the table's D call, not checked against the DNA. The germline V gene has CDR1 MNHEY and CDR2 SMNVEV (reference sequence). The CDR3 totals 13 residues, both ends included.

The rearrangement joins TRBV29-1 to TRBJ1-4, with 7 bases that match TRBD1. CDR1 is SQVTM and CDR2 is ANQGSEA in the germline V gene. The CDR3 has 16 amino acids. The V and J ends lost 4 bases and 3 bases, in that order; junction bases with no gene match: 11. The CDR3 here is CSVGVPTGASNEKLFF. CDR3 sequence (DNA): TGCAGCGTTGGGGTTCCTACAGGGGCCTCTAATGAAAAACTGTTTTTT.

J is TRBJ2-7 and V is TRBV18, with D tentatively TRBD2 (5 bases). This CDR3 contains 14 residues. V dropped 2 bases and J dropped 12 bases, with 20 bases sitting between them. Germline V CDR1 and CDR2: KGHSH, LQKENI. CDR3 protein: CASSPGATAPEGYF. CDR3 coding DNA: TGTGCCAGCTCACCAGGTGCTACCGCCCCCGAGGGGTACTTC.